What follows are 13 T cell receptor beta chains derived from one specimen sequenced in a study of CD8+ T cells in alopecia areata. Treatment specified: oral pan-JAK inhibitor, 5-10 mg twice daily. RNA was isolated and reverse transcribed to cDNA, the sequencing template. TCRdb's copy holds only in-frame clones and misses some; the assay was immunoSEQ multiplex PCR. The sample holds under 300,000 clones, around three fifths seen once. The material sequenced was CD4+ T cells sorted from blood, taken at week 52, from a patient treated with tofacitinib. The receptors derive from a human donor with alopecia areata.

The chain carries TRBV18 and TRBJ1-1; weak D call: TRBD1 (6 bases). The CDR3 length is 13 residues. Germline V gives CDR1 KGHSH, CDR2 LQKENI. Trimming shortened V by 1 base and J by 11 bases, and 14 bases separated the two germline ends. CDR3 amino acids: CASSPLSGDWAFF. CDR3 coding DNA: TGTGCCAGCTCACCACTATCAGGGGACTGGGCTTTCTTT.

V usage is TRBV29-1 and J usage is TRBJ2-1; 11 bases match TRBD1. In germline, CDR1 is SQVTM, CDR2 ANQGSEA. The V gene end was trimmed by 7 bases and the J gene end by 4 bases; junction bases not matched to a gene: 6. This CDR3 comprises 14 residues. The CDR3 protein is CSAEGDRGYNEQFF. CDR3 DNA: TGCAGCGCCGAAGGGGACAGGGGGTACAATGAGCAGTTCTTC.

This sequence joins TRBV5-1 and TRBJ1-6; 9 bases align to TRBD1. CDR3 size: 15 residues. V shed 4 bases, J shed 8 bases, and the junction held 7 bases outside the gene matches. Germline V lookup: CDR1 SGHRS, CDR2 YFSETQ. CDR3 bases: TGCGCCAGCAGCACAACAGGGGGCGAGGATTCACCCCTCCACTTT. This encodes CASSTTGGEDSPLHF.

The rearrangement links TRBV7-9 to TRBJ1-5, with 9 bases that match TRBD1. V shed 3 bases, J shed 2 bases, and the junction held 5 bases outside the gene matches. The CDR3 has 16 amino acids. Looked up from germline, CDR1 is SEHNR and CDR2 is FQNEAQ (reference sequence). The CDR3 DNA follows: TGTGCCAGCAGCTTGGGACAGGGTAAGGGCAATCAGCCCCAGCATTTT. This encodes CASSLGQGKGNQPQHF.

CDR3 bases: TGTGCCAGCACAGGGATCTACGAGCAGTACTTC. Residues: CASTGIYEQYF. The chain employs TRBV2 and TRBJ2-7; perhaps TRBD1 as D (5 bases). The germline gives CDR1 SNHLY, CDR2 FYNNEI. The CDR3 spans 11 residues. V was shortened by 7 bases and J by 3 bases, with 7 bases between the two germline ends.

V gene TRBV30 combines with J gene TRBJ2-3; 7 bases match TRBD2. The CDR3 runs to 14 residues. The V gene's germline CDR1 is GTSNPN and CDR2 SVGIG (reference sequence). V lost 4 bases, J lost 0 bases, and 4 bases stayed unmatched. The CDR3 coding sequence is TGTGCCTGGACTCGGACTAGGAGCACAGATACGCAGTATTTT. Amino acid sequence: CAWTRTRSTDTQYF.

In this sample, this clone turned up a few times. This rearrangement joins TRBV5-1 to TRBJ1-1; D not certain. Germline CDR1 SGHRS, CDR2 YFSETQ. V dropped 1 base and J dropped 5 bases, with 9 bases sitting between them. The CDR3 sequence is 13 residues long. CDR3 bases: TGCGCCAGCAGCTTGAATGGCCCTACTGAAGCTTTCTTT. This codes for CASSLNGPTEAFF. Full variable domain (missing parts from reference TRBV5-1 and TRBJ1-1): KAGVTQTPRYLIKTRGQQVTLSCSPISGHRSVSWYQQTPGQGLQFLFEYFSETQRNKGNFPGRFSGRQFSNSRSEMNVSTLELGDSALYLCASSLNGPTEAFFGQGTRLTVV.

This sequence joins TRBV30 and TRBJ2-2, with D possibly called TRBD1 or TRBD2 (6 bases each). Between the trimmed V and J ends, which lost 0 bases and 9 bases, there was a span of 17 bases. Germline V gene lookup returns CDR1 GTSNPN and CDR2 SVGIG (reference sequence). The CDR3 has 15 amino acids. CDR3 protein: CAWSVPRGRPRELFF. In nucleotides, the CDR3 is TGTGCCTGGAGTGTACCGAGGGGGAGGCCCCGGGAGCTGTTTTTT.

This sequence joins TRBV29-1 and TRBJ1-1; no clear D. CDR1 is SQVTM, CDR2 ANQGSEA, per germline. Between the trimmed V and J ends, which lost 8 bases and 6 bases, there was a span of 19 bases. CDR3 length equals 13 residues. The CDR3 nucleotides are TGCAGCAGTATGACGGCTTTTCCCCCTGAAGCTTTCTTT. Encoded protein: CSSMTAFPPEAFF.

Of note for this clone: This sample includes further DNA sequences coding for the same CDR3. The gene calls are TRBV2 and TRBJ2-7; D not certain. V was pared by 6 bases and J by 2 bases, with 5 bases between. Germline CDR1 is SNHLY and CDR2 is FYNNEI. CDR3 length: 11 amino acids. CDR3 sequence (DNA): TGTGCCAGCAGGGATACCTACGAGCAGTACTTC. This sequence encodes CASRDTYEQYF.

CDR3: CSCSQGSNEQYF. As DNA, the CDR3 is TGCAGCTGCTCACAGGGCTCTAACGAGCAGTACTTC. The chain combines TRBV29-1 with TRBJ2-7, with a weak D call TRBD1 (6 bases). Germline CDR1 SQVTM, CDR2 ANQGSEA. Deletions cut 8 bases from V and 5 bases from J, with 16 bases between. This CDR3 has 12 residues.

This clone has a handful of counts. The chain is built from TRBV2 and TRBJ2-3; 9 nucleotides match TRBD1. CDR3 length: 17 residues. Germline loops: CDR1 SNHLY, CDR2 FYNNEI. V shed 2 bases, J shed 4 bases, and the junction held 10 bases outside the gene matches. In DNA, the CDR3 is TGTGCCAGCAGTGAACGTCCCTACAGGGGGCGGCCAGATACGCAGTATTTT. Residues: CASSERPYRGRPDTQYF.

This clone turned up a few times. The chain combines TRBV10-3 with TRBJ2-3, with TRBD2 identical over 11 bases. This CDR3 has 16 residues. Unmatched junction bases numbered 7, after V lost 2 bases and J lost 6 bases. Germline loops: CDR1 ENHRY, CDR2 SYGVKD. The CDR3 nucleotides are TGTGCCATCAGTGAGATAGCGGGGGGGCATTCGGATACGCAGTATTTT. Translation gives CAISEIAGGHSDTQYF.